This T cell receptor beta chain was recorded in a study of T cell responses to AZD1222 COVID-19 vaccine. Study conclusions and caveats: Repertoires were collected only later (after the peak T cell response had occurred).

Here immunoSEQ multiplex PCR was the method, and the copy in TCRdb shows in-frame clones only, minus some. The sample consists of approximately 170,000 clones, 94% of them appearing once. CDR1 and CDR2 from the germline V gene are KGHDR and SFDVKD. V gave up 9 bases and J gave up 0 bases, with 11 bases separating them. The CDR3 runs 14 residues. On this clone itself: The antigen is undetermined.

The origin of this receptor is an adult who received the AZD1222 COVID-19 vaccine. Sample: peripheral blood, taken 28 days after the second AZD1222 dose. The chain couples TRBV24-1 to TRBJ2-1, with D unclear. CDR3: CATGSADSYNEQFF. In DNA, the CDR3 is TGTGCCACCGGAAGCGCCGACTCCTACAATGAGCAGTTCTTC.